The sample holds many counts of the clone carrying this TCR beta chain. The data are from a study of T-cell reconstitution after alpha-beta-depleted transplantation in children. In germline, CDR1 is SGHRS, CDR2 YFSETQ. Trimming took 0 bases from V and 7 from J, leaving 11 bases between them. The CDR3 loop spans 14 amino acids. The TCRbeta library was prepared with unique molecular identifiers. From the PCR reads, TCRdb called clonotypes with MiXCR, one entry per CDR3 protein. The top ten hold around 3% of the sample, which has fewer than 200,000 distinct CDR3 sequences, 6% to 7% seen once. This specimen consisted of PBMCs from the stem cell graft donor, obtained from the stem cell graft. This chain links TRBV5-1 with TRBJ2-1, with D perhaps TRBD2 (6 bases). The clonotype was recovered from a human donor who donated a stem cell graft to a child with Wiskott-Aldrich syndrome. The CDR3 loop is CASSLVAGNNEQFF. The CDR3 nucleotides read TGCGCCAGCAGCTTGGTTGCGGGGAATAATGAGCAGTTCTTC.